This TCR beta chain comes out of a study of CD8+ T cells in alopecia areata. Sequencing used cDNA as its template, made by extracting RNA and reverse transcribing it. TCRdb's table, derived via immunoSEQ multiplex PCR, lists solely in-frame clones and lacks some. The table shows some 20,000 clones, with 60% to 65% occurring only once. Regarding the study as a whole: Affected scalp, especially in alopecia totalis/universalis, had a higher clonality than normal scalp did. Scalp samples also yield sequences from resident alphabeta T cells of normal skin.

In about five patients, CD4+ T cells were split by CD25+CD127- sorting. Punch biopsies of lesional scalp, plus peripheral blood, were taken from alopecia areata patients. A FACSAria was used to sort CD4+ and CD8+ T cells. These cells came from PBMCs. Comments on this clone: Its antigen is not identified.

Trimming took 4 bases from V and 6 from J; bases not matched to a gene: 5. This CDR3 contains 13 residues. Germline CDR1 is SGHTA and CDR2 is FQGNSA. The TCR sequence derives from a human donor with alopecia areata. The V gene is TRBV7-2, the J gene TRBJ2-7, with 8 positions matching TRBD1. Material: CD4+ Tregs sorted from blood. CDR3 region: CASSSRQGPEQYF. In DNA form, the CDR3 reads TGTGCCAGCAGCTCAAGACAGGGGCCCGAGCAGTACTTC.